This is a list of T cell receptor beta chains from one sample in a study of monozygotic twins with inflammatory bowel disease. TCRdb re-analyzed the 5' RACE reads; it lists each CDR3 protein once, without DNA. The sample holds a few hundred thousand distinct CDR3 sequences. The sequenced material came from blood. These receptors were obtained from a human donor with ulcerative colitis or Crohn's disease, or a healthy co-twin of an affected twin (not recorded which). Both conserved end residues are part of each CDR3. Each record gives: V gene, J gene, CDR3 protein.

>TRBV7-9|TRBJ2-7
CASSFNGIGYEQYF
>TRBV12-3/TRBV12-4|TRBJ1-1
CASSNRWNTEAFF
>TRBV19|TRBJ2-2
CASSMQGSITGELFF
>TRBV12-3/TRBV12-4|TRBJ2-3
CASSLDLDPTDTQYF
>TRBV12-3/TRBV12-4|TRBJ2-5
CASSFGTGPNQETQYF
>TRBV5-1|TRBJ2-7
CASSFGRTGSDEQYF
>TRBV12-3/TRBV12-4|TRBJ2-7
CASSLALRYEQYF
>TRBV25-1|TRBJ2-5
CASSKRDRGETQYF
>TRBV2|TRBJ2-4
CASSDSGGAKNIQYF
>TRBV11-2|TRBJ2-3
CASSLEDTHTDTQYF
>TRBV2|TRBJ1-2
CASSLKAQRGYTF
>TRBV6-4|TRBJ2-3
CASSPTGGLRTDTQYF
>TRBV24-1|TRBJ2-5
CATSKTGGEETQYF
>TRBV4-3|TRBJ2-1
CASSQAAGTGNFNEQFF
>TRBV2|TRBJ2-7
CASSPSGEQYF
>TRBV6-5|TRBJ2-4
CASSSFIGTGNIQYF
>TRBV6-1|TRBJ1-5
CASSRKTGTGDNQPQHF
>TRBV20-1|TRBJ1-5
CSASQSSGNQPQHF
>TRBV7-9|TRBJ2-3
CASSLGRERIRDTQYF
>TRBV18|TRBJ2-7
CASSASTGKEKTYEQYF
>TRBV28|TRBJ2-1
CASTSFPPASGRDNEQFF
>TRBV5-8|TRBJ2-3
CASSKGAGADTQYF
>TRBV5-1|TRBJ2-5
CASSTDRVRETQYF
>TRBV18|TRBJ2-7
CASSPGRDASEQYF
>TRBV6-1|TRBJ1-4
CASRASQATNEKLFF
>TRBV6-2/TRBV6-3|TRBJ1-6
CASSGTDYNSPLHF
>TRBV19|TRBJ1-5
CASSILPPGQGNQPQHF
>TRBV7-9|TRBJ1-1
CASSLEVAGRAFF
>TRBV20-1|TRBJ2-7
CSARDRREVSYEQYF